This T cell receptor beta chain was identified in a study of technical replicates of blood from four donors. This clone occurred once. This CDR3 contains 18 residues. Per germline, CDR1 MGHRA and CDR2 YSYEKL. V was pared by 0 bases and J by 6 bases, with 13 bases of the junction left unmatched. Repertoires were generated with immunoSEQ multiplex PCR, while TCRdb's copy carries only in-frame clones and drops some. The repertoire consists of 9,500 to 15,000 clones, with approximately 96% occurring once and the leading ten covering roughly 6.7%. The rearrangement joins TRBV4-1 to TRBJ2-7, with TRBD2 matching over 11 bases. The TCR originated in a human donor in good health. The sequenced sample consisted of PBMCs. The CDR3 nucleotides read TGCGCCAGCAGCCAAGATCCCCCCCAGACTAGCGGGATTATCGAGCAGTACTTC. Translated: CASSQDPPQTSGIIEQYF.